This T cell receptor (beta chain) derives from a study of CD8 T cells in Susac syndrome. RNA was extracted with the RNeasy kit, and a quantity of about 0.45 to 1 ug was reverse transcribed using random hexamers. TCRdb re-called the immunoSEQ multiplex PCR reads with MiXCR, one entry per CDR3 protein. The sample has 100,000 to 150,000 distinct CDR3 sequences, roughly 95% seen once. The length of the CDR3 is 14 residues. The V end was cut by 0 bases, the J end by 1 base, with 9 bases between. Germline values: CDR1 SQVTM, CDR2 ANQGSEA. This chain joins TRBV29-1 and TRBJ1-1; D unresolved. The receptor comes from a human donor with Susac syndrome. Sample: CD4+ T cells from PBMCs. The DNA for the CDR3 is TGCAGCGTTGAAGAATGGGGAAAGAACACTGAAGCTTTCTTT. Translated, it gives CSVEEWGKNTEAFF.